A single sample gave rise to the 18 T cell receptor beta chains below, sequenced in a study of CD8 T cells in Susac syndrome. RNA amounts of about 0.5 to 1 ug underwent reverse transcription with random hexamers. TCRdb fed the immunoSEQ multiplex PCR reads into MiXCR, producing one record per CDR3 protein. The repertoire holds roughly 140,000 distinct CDR3 sequences, with 94% as singletons. Sequencing was done on a sample of CD8+ T cells from PBMCs. These receptors were collected from a human donor in good health.

This clonotype was counted between two and nine times. In nucleotides, the CDR3 is TGCAGCGTGGGGCCTCCCGGCGGGGGCTACGAGCAGTACTTC. It yields the protein CSVGPPGGGYEQYF. V is TRBV29-1 and J is TRBJ2-7; 7 bases align to TRBD2. The CDR3 is 14 amino acids. V shed 6 bases and J 3 bases; nucleotides not matched to a gene: 11. CDR1 is SQVTM and CDR2 is ANQGSEA in the germline V gene.

This chain uses TRBV14 with TRBJ2-2; 7 bases fit TRBD2. The CDR3 is 14 residues long. Trimming at V came to 3 bases and at J to 8 bases, leaving 6 bases not matched to a gene. Germline V lookup: CDR1 SGHDN, CDR2 FVKESK. The CDR3: CASSHRLAWGELFF. CDR3 DNA sequence: TGTGCCAGCAGCCACCGACTAGCCTGGGGGGAGCTGTTTTTT. Based on the CDR3 plus reference TRBV14 and TRBJ2-2, the full variable domain is EAGVTQFPSHSVIEKGQTVTLRCDPISGHDNLYWYRRVMGKEIKFLLHFVKESKQDESGMPNNRFLAERTGGTYSTLKVQPAELEDSGVYFCASSHRLAWGELFFGEGSRLTVL.

The chain combines TRBV7-9 with TRBJ2-7; 8 nucleotides line up with TRBD1. CDR1 and CDR2 from the germline V gene are SEHNR and FQNEAQ (reference sequence). With V trimmed by 4 bases and J by 4 bases, 6 bases remained unmatched. This CDR3 contains 14 residues. The DNA for the CDR3 is TGTGCCAGCAGCTCAGGGGGCCGTGGGTACGAGCAGTACTTC. Translated, it gives CASSSGGRGYEQYF.

The J gene is TRBJ2-1, the V gene TRBV27, with 8 bases matching TRBD1. This CDR3 is built from 14 residues. Germline V lookup: CDR1 MNHEY, CDR2 SMNVEV (reference sequence). V trimming: 7 bases; J trimming: 3 bases; junction bases outside the gene matches: 5. Here the CDR3 reads CASTSGGDYNEQFF. CDR3 sequence (DNA): TGTGCCAGCACCTCAGGGGGCGACTACAATGAGCAGTTCTTC.

The chain couples TRBV25-1 to TRBJ2-7; maybe TRBD2 (5 bases). The V end was cut by 4 bases, the J end by 7 bases, with 11 bases between. The CDR3 covers 12 residues. CDR1 is MGHDK and CDR2 is SYGVNS in the germline V gene. The CDR3 DNA follows: TGTGCCAGCAGTGCTGCTGGACTGGAGCAGTACTTC. This translates into CASSAAGLEQYF.

This sequence joins TRBV23-1 and TRBJ2-2; D is perhaps TRBD2 (6 bases). TRBV23-1 is classed as an ORF, of uncertain function. The CDR3 totals 14 residues. Trimming stripped 9 bases from V and 4 bases from J, with 15 bases between. The CDR3 coding sequence is TGCGCCAGGCCCACTAGGGAGGCCACCGGGGAGCTGTTTTTT. Protein: CARPTREATGELFF.

The chain uses TRBV7-8 and TRBJ2-7; D unclear. CDR1 is SGHVS, CDR2 FQNEAQ, per germline. Between the trimmed V and J ends, which lost 2 bases and 2 bases, there was a span of 10 bases. The CDR3 length is 14 residues. The DNA for the CDR3 is TGTGCCAGCAGCTTATGGAATCAGGCCTACGAGCAGTACTTC. Translated: CASSLWNQAYEQYF.

As DNA, the CDR3 is TGTGCCAGCAGTTACTCAGAGGTTAACACTGAAGCTTTCTTT. It specifies CASSYSEVNTEAFF. This sequence joins TRBV6-5 and TRBJ1-1; D unclear. The germline CDR1 and CDR2 sequences are MNHEY and SVGAGI. Deletions cut 0 bases from V and 2 bases from J, with 7 bases between. This CDR3 is built from 14 residues.

This chain uses TRBV7-9 with TRBJ2-3; 9 positions agree with TRBD1. V lost 5 bases and J lost 0; bases outside the gene matches: 12. CDR1 is SEHNR and CDR2 is FQNEAQ in the germline V gene (reference sequence). The CDR3 consists of 18 residues. In DNA form, the CDR3 reads TGTGCCAGCAGCCCAATTCTCGGACAGGGGACTAGCACAGATACGCAGTATTTT. As protein: CASSPILGQGTSTDTQYF.

The V gene is TRBV7-8, the J gene TRBJ2-7; D unclear. Trimming removed 5 bases at V and 1 base at J, with 12 bases between. The CDR3 covers 14 residues. Germline assignment: CDR1 SGHVS and CDR2 FQNEAQ. The CDR3 is CASSPRGVSYEQYF. The CDR3 nucleotides are TGTGCCAGCAGCCCACGAGGAGTATCCTACGAGCAGTACTTC.

V and J are TRBV30 and TRBJ1-2; D uncertain. CDR1 GTSNPN and CDR2 SVGIG come from the germline V gene (reference sequence). Deletions cut 4 bases from V and 2 bases from J, with 8 bases between. This CDR3 is 12 amino acids long. CDR3 nucleotide sequence: TGTGCCTGGAATTACGGGAACTATGGCTACACCTTC. Translating it yields CAWNYGNYGYTF.

CDR3: CASSYGQIGGYTF. The CDR3 coding sequence is TGTGCCAGCAGTTACGGGCAGATTGGTGGCTACACCTTC. This chain uses TRBV6-5 with TRBJ1-2; D is undetermined. The CDR3 contains 13 residues. The V end was cut by 2 bases, the J end by 7 bases, with 11 bases between. CDR1 and CDR2 from the germline V gene are MNHEY and SVGAGI.

The chain carries TRBV11-2 and TRBJ1-4; no firm D call. Germline V gene sequence: CDR1 SGHAT, CDR2 FQNNGV. Trimming took 5 bases from V and 4 from J, leaving 11 bases between them. CDR3 size: 14 residues. The CDR3 spells CASSPPADNEKLFF. CDR3 sequence (DNA): TGTGCCAGCAGCCCCCCGGCGGATAATGAAAAACTGTTTTTT.

This clonotype was picked up one time. A junction end diverges from the germline sequence, so it may reflect a read error. CDR3 protein: CAGSSDRDEQYF. CDR3 in DNA: TGTGCCGGCAGTTCCGACCGAGACGAGCAGTACTTC. The rearrangement uses TRBV7-2 and TRBJ2-7, with D unresolved. This CDR3 region has 12 residues. Germline loops: CDR1 SGHTA, CDR2 FQGNSA.

The chain recombines TRBV3-1 with TRBJ2-5; 10 positions match TRBD2. The junction had 9 bases not matched to a gene; V was cut back by 6 bases and J by 2 bases. The CDR3 covers 16 residues. Germline CDR1 and CDR2: LGHDT and YNNKEL (reference sequence). The CDR3, as DNA: TGTGCCAGCAGTGACACCCTAGCGGGAGCTCAAGAGACCCAGTACTTC. Amino acids: CASSDTLAGAQETQYF.

V gene TRBV2 combines with J gene TRBJ2-1; perhaps TRBD1 as D (5 bases). The CDR3 covers 13 residues. Germline loops: CDR1 SNHLY, CDR2 FYNNEI. Trimming shortened V by 4 bases and J by 6 bases, and 10 bases separated the two germline ends. The CDR3 spells CASSGPGSNEQFF. The CDR3 DNA is TGTGCCAGCAGTGGCCCAGGGTCCAATGAGCAGTTCTTC.

This clonotype has only one observation. The chain uses TRBV7-9 and TRBJ1-5, with D maybe TRBD1 (5 bases). The CDR3 covers 14 residues. The germline V and J ends were trimmed by 8 bases and 0 bases, with 11 bases remaining between them. The germline CDR1 and CDR2 sequences are SEHNR and FQNEAQ (reference sequence). The CDR3 protein is CASGGTYSNQPQHF. CDR3 bases: TGTGCCAGCGGAGGGACCTATAGCAATCAGCCCCAGCATTTT.

CDR3 DNA sequence: TGCGCCAGCAGCCAAGCGGTCTCAGGCCCCTCCTACGAGCAGTACTTC. Translating it yields CASSQAVSGPSYEQYF. The chain is built from TRBV4-3 and TRBJ2-7; D call uncertain. There are 16 residues in the CDR3. V lost 1 base to trimming and J lost 0 bases, with 13 bases between them. CDR1 is LGHNA and CDR2 is YSLEER in the germline V gene.